This T cell receptor (beta chain) was profiled in a study of blood T cell repertoires in COVID-19. On the study more broadly: COVID-19 samples collected from the United States, Italy and Spain covered acute and convalescent phases.

The CDR3 is 14 residues long. CDR1 and CDR2 (germline): LNHNV, YYDKDF (reference sequence). V gave up 1 base and J gave up 3 bases, with 9 bases separating them. In the study's own analysis: Amplification with reference gene primers provided the estimates of nucleated cell counts. Libraries were prepared by immunoSEQ multiplex PCR; TCRdb keeps only in-frame clonotypes and omits some of them. That table is the source of V, J and clone size, and D and trimming were worked out from the DNA. The sample carries 200,000 or so clones, 83% recorded once. Cohort assignment relied on participant-reported clinical history.

Sample: PBMCs or T cells enriched from blood (not recorded which). This receptor was obtained from a woman aged 45-59 years who had been exposed to COVID-19. V is TRBV15 and J is TRBJ1-2; a weak D match, TRBD1 (6 bases). The CDR3 coding sequence is TGTGCCACCAGCAGAGGGGGGGGGCACTATGGCTACACCTTC. This codes for CATSRGGGHYGYTF.